Shown below are 17 T cell receptor beta chains from a single sample sequenced in a study of blood T cell repertoires in COVID-19. Sequenced by immunoSEQ multiplex PCR; TCRdb stores in-frame clones only, minus some. The sample contains 350,000 or so clones, approximately 89% of which appear only once. The sample comprised peripheral blood. The source of these receptors is a woman aged 60-70 years with COVID-19, enrolled during active disease.

The chain combines TRBV28 with TRBJ1-6; D is possibly TRBD1 (5 bases). There are 13 residues in the CDR3. Trimming stripped 1 base from V and 9 bases from J, with 7 bases between. CDR1 and CDR2 (germline): MDHEN, SYDVKM. As DNA, the CDR3 is TGTGCCAGCAGTTTATACGGGGGTTCACCCCTCCACTTT. Its protein product is CASSLYGGSPLHF.

The V gene is TRBV9, the J gene TRBJ2-2; maybe TRBD1 (5 bases). V dropped 1 base and J dropped 7 bases, with 8 bases sitting between them. This CDR3 has 13 amino acids. Per the germline V gene, CDR1 is SGDLS and CDR2 is YYNGEE. CDR3 sequence (DNA): TGTGCCAGCAGCGTACAGGGTTACGGGGAGCTGTTTTTT. It translates to CASSVQGYGELFF.

This clone has just a few counts. The chain carries TRBV23-1 and TRBJ2-7, with 7 bases that match TRBD2. TRBV23-1 is sorted into the ORF group, with uncertain function. V shed 3 bases and J 3 bases; nucleotides not matched to a gene: 11. CDR3 length: 16 amino acids. Written as DNA, the CDR3 is TGCGCCAGCAGTCAGGGGCGGGGGAGTTTTAGCTACGAGCAGTACTTC. This encodes CASSQGRGSFSYEQYF.

V and J are TRBV28 and TRBJ2-7; TRBD2 agrees at 8 bases. The CDR3 loop spans 14 amino acids. V shed 5 bases, J shed 5 bases, and the junction held 8 bases outside the gene matches. Germline V CDR1 and CDR2: MDHEN, SYDVKM. CDR3 nucleotide sequence: TGTGCCAGCAGTACGCGCGGGGGGCTTGACGAGCAGTACTTC. Translation gives CASSTRGGLDEQYF.

The chain employs TRBV9 and TRBJ1-4; perhaps TRBD1 as D (6 bases). CDR3 length: 19 amino acids. Trimming removed 4 bases from V and 0 bases from J, with 22 bases in between. Germline V gene data show CDR1 as SGDLS and CDR2 as YYNGEE. The CDR3 reads CASSPNQGWTAATNEKLFF. As DNA, the CDR3 is TGTGCCAGCAGCCCCAACCAGGGGTGGACAGCCGCAACTAATGAAAAACTGTTTTTT.

This clone turned up a few times. The chain combines TRBV5-1 with TRBJ1-1; D gene uncertain. Germline CDR1 is SGHRS and CDR2 is YFSETQ. The CDR3 is made up of 14 amino acids. V shed 4 bases and J shed 6 bases, with 16 bases lying between them. The CDR3 sequence: CASSREDRTAEAFF. Written as DNA, the CDR3 is TGCGCCAGCAGCCGGGAGGATAGGACCGCTGAAGCTTTCTTT.

The genes are TRBV2 and TRBJ2-1; D unclear. The CDR3 covers 11 residues. Germline V gives CDR1 SNHLY, CDR2 FYNNEI. V dropped 2 bases and J dropped 10 bases, with 6 bases sitting between them. The CDR3 bases are TGTGCCAGCAGTGAACGGAGAGAGCAGTTCTTC. Protein product: CASSERREQFF.

The V gene is TRBV10-3, the J gene TRBJ1-5; no reliable D call. Trimming removed 3 bases from V and 7 bases from J, with 13 bases in between. Germline assignment: CDR1 ENHRY and CDR2 SYGVKD. The CDR3 runs 14 residues. CDR3 residues: CAISDGVGDQPQHF. As DNA, the CDR3 is TGTGCCATCAGTGACGGGGTAGGTGACCAGCCCCAGCATTTT.

This clone turned up a few times. V and J are TRBV15 and TRBJ1-3; the match to TRBD1 covers 9 bases. The CDR3 totals 15 residues. Trimming at V came to 1 base and at J to 8 bases, leaving 6 bases not matched to a gene. Germline loops: CDR1 LNHNV, CDR2 YYDKDF (reference sequence). CDR3 sequence (DNA): TGTGCCACCAGCAGAGCACGACAGGGGGTCGACACCATATATTTT. Translation gives CATSRARQGVDTIYF. Complete variable domain (other parts from reference TRBV15 and TRBJ1-3): DAMVIQNPRYQVTQFGKPVTLSCSQTLNHNVMYWYQQKSSQAPKLLFHYYDKDFNNEADTPDNFQSRRPNTSFCFLDIRSPGLGDTAMYLCATSRARQGVDTIYFGEGSWLTVV.

In this sample, this clone turned up a few times. Here the CDR3 DNA reads TGTGCCATCAGTGAGCCGGGACTCCAAAACACCATATATTTT. It translates to CAISEPGLQNTIYF. The V and J genes are TRBV10-3 and TRBJ1-3; D might be TRBD1 (5 bases). Germline CDR1 is ENHRY and CDR2 is SYGVKD. The CDR3 covers 14 residues. Trimming cost V 2 bases and J 6 bases, with 11 bases left between them.

The CDR3 protein is CASSPLGARETQYF. In DNA, the CDR3 is TGTGCCAGCTCACCACTGGGGGCAAGAGAGACCCAGTACTTC. The chain recombines TRBV18 with TRBJ2-5; D perhaps matches TRBD1 (6 bases). The V end was cut by 1 base, the J end by 4 bases, with 10 bases between. The CDR3 extends over 14 amino acids. Per the germline V gene, CDR1 is KGHSH and CDR2 is LQKENI.

The chain is built from TRBV14 and TRBJ1-5, with no clear D. V shed 0 bases and J shed 3 bases, with 3 bases lying between them. Germline CDR1 reads SGHDN; CDR2 reads FVKESK. The CDR3 runs to 13 residues. The CDR3 DNA is TGTGCCAGCAGCCAAGATCTCAATCAGCCCCAGCATTTT. The encoded protein is CASSQDLNQPQHF.

The chain recombines TRBV5-5 with TRBJ1-6, with 7 bases fitting TRBD1. V lost 1 base and J lost 8; bases outside the gene matches: 6. The CDR3 is made up of 15 amino acids. Germline lookup yields CDR1 SGHKS and CDR2 YYEKEE (reference sequence). The CDR3 DNA follows: TGTGCCAGCAGCTTGAGACAGGGTGCATATTCACCCCTCCACTTT. Protein sequence: CASSLRQGAYSPLHF. Filled out from reference TRBV5-5 and TRBJ1-6, the complete variable domain reads DAGVTQSPTHLIKTRGQQVTLRCSPISGHKSVSWYQQVLGQGPQFIFQYYEKEERGRGNFPDRFSARQFPNYSSELNVNALLLGDSALYLCASSLRQGAYSPLHFGNGTRLTVT.

The rearrangement joins TRBV6-5 to TRBJ2-3; 9 positions match TRBD2. The germline V gene encodes CDR1 MNHEY and CDR2 SVGAGI. Trimming removed 6 bases from V and 9 bases from J; junction bases left unmatched: 13. The CDR3 covers 15 residues. The CDR3 region has the DNA TGTGCCAGCAGGGGTAGCGGGGGAGGAAGGTCCACGCAGTATTTT. Residues: CASRGSGGGRSTQYF.

The chain uses TRBV6-9 and TRBJ2-7; 7 bases fit TRBD2. V lost 2 bases, J lost 0 bases, and 4 bases stayed unmatched. Per the germline V gene, CDR1 is MNHGY and CDR2 is SVAAGI. This CDR3 contains 15 residues. Here the CDR3 DNA reads TGTGCCAGCAGTTATGGGCGGGGGTACTCCTACGAGCAGTACTTC. Its protein is CASSYGRGYSYEQYF.

The chain employs TRBV28 and TRBJ1-1; no definite D call. Germline V gene data show CDR1 as MDHEN and CDR2 as SYDVKM. This CDR3 has 12 amino acids. Trimming left V 6 bases short and J 11 bases short, with 16 bases between. CDR3 amino acids: CASRSLGPRAFF. CDR3 nucleotides: TGTGCCAGCAGAAGTCTTGGGCCTCGGGCTTTCTTT.

This chain connects TRBV13 to TRBJ1-3, with D unresolved. CDR1 PRHDT and CDR2 FYEKMQ come from the germline V gene (reference sequence). The CDR3 consists of 17 residues. The V gene lost 2 bases and the J gene lost 2 bases, with 16 bases spanning the gap. CDR3 DNA: TGTGCCAGCAGCTTACGTTTACGAGGGCGTCCTGGAAACACCATATATTTT. Amino acid sequence: CASSLRLRGRPGNTIYF. Full variable domain (remainder filled in from reference TRBV13 and TRBJ1-3): AAGVIQSPRHLIKEKRETATLKCYPIPRHDTVYWYQQGPGQDPQFLISFYEKMQSDKGSIPDRFSAQQFSDYHSELNMSSLELGDSALYFCASSLRLRGRPGNTIYFGEGSWLTVV.